Presented here are 32 T cell receptor beta chains from one specimen sequenced in a study of spatial heterogeneity in lung cancer. Specified time point: sample taken at primary tumor resection. In TCRdb, the 5' RACE reads were re-called with MiXCR into one record per CDR3 protein. The repertoire holds more than 65,000 distinct CDR3 sequences, with roughly 8% as singletons. The specimen was PBMCs, collected at surgery. These receptors were taken from a male donor with early-stage non-small cell lung cancer.

The V and J genes are TRBV25-1 and TRBJ2-1, with 9 bases fitting TRBD2. Germline V gives CDR1 MGHDK, CDR2 SYGVNS. CDR3 size: 13 residues. The V segment lost 5 bases and the J segment 8 bases; nucleotides outside the gene matches: 4. CDR3 nucleotides: TGTGCCAGCAGTTTAGCGGGAGCGGATGAGCAGTTCTTC. Amino acid sequence: CASSLAGADEQFF.

This clonotype has more than one count but fewer than ten. The CDR3 loop reads CASSLVGDGYTF. CDR3 DNA sequence: TGTGCCAGCAGCTTAGTAGGGGATGGCTACACCTTC. The chain links TRBV7-8 to TRBJ1-2; weak D call: TRBD1 (5 bases). The V and J ends lost 1 base and 6 bases respectively, with 6 bases between them. The germline gives CDR1 SGHVS, CDR2 FQNEAQ. The CDR3 spans 12 residues.

The V call is TRBV5-1, the J call TRBJ1-1, with D unresolved. Germline values: CDR1 SGHRS, CDR2 YFSETQ. The length of the CDR3 is 14 residues. Trimming shortened V by 3 bases and J by 1 base, and 10 bases separated the two germline ends. CDR3 in DNA: TGCGCCAGCAGCTCACGGGCCAAGAACACTGAAGCTTTCTTT. Protein: CASSSRAKNTEAFF.

Ten or more counts support this clonotype. This rearrangement joins TRBV29-1 to TRBJ2-7; D is undetermined. Trimming cost V 0 bases and J 6 bases, with 9 bases left between them. The CDR3 is 12 amino acids. The germline CDR1 and CDR2 sequences are SQVTM and ANQGSEA. CDR3 amino acids: CSVEDRFREQYF. CDR3 DNA sequence: TGCAGCGTTGAAGACCGTTTTCGCGAGCAGTACTTC.

This clonotype has a count of ten or more. V and J are TRBV15 and TRBJ2-3; D not resolved. Germline CDR1 LNHNV, CDR2 YYDKDF (reference sequence). V was pared by 5 bases and J by 4 bases, with 7 bases between. The CDR3 has 12 amino acids. This CDR3 reads CATSARADTQYF. The CDR3 DNA follows: TGTGCCACCAGCGCTCGGGCAGATACGCAGTATTTT.

This clonotype was seen at least ten times. The J gene is TRBJ2-1, the V gene TRBV6-2 or TRBV6-3; D may be TRBD1 or TRBD2 (5 bases each). Germline V CDR1 and CDR2: MNHEY, SVGEGT. This CDR3 has 15 amino acids. The V and J ends lost 4 bases and 0 bases respectively, with 10 bases between them. CDR3 protein: CASSFTGGSYNEQFF. CDR3 in DNA: TGTGCCAGCAGTTTCACAGGAGGCTCCTACAATGAGCAGTTCTTC.

This clonotype was counted many times. This chain's CDR3 is CASSLNYEQYF. Here the CDR3 DNA reads TGTGCCAGCAGCTTGAATTACGAGCAGTACTTC. J is TRBJ2-7 and V is TRBV7-9; unclear D gene. Trimming stripped 3 bases from V and 4 bases from J, with 4 bases between. CDR3 length: 11 residues. Germline CDR1 reads SEHNR; CDR2 reads FQNEAQ (reference sequence).

At least ten counts were recorded for this clonotype. The J gene is TRBJ1-1, the V gene TRBV10-3; D unclear. The CDR3 is 18 amino acids. Germline-derived CDR1 and CDR2 are ENHRY and SYGVKD. Trimming pared 0 bases from V and 2 bases from J, leaving 19 bases between. DNA for the CDR3: TGTGCCATCAGTGAGTCGAGGAGACGCACGGGGATTAACACTGAAGCTTTCTTT. Protein: CAISESRRRTGINTEAFF.

This clonotype was observed a handful of times. The chain employs TRBV7-6 and TRBJ2-7; D remains ambiguous. The CDR3 has 14 amino acids. V was shortened by 2 bases and J by 2 bases, with 10 bases between the two germline ends. Per the germline V gene, CDR1 is SGHVS and CDR2 is FNYEAQ. This chain's CDR3 is CASSLNEGPYEQYF. The CDR3 bases are TGTGCCAGCAGCTTAAACGAAGGGCCCTACGAGCAGTACTTC. The entire variable domain, with the rest obtained from reference TRBV7-6 and TRBJ2-7, is as follows: GAGVSQSPRYKVTKRGQDVALRCDPISGHVSLYWYRQALGQGPEFLTYFNYEAQQDKSGLPNDRFSAERPEGSISTLTIQRTEQRDSAMYRCASSLNEGPYEQYFGPGTRLTVT.

The chain is built from TRBV20-1 and TRBJ1-1; D is unclear. The CDR3 contains 16 residues. CDR1 DFQATT and CDR2 SNEGSKA come from the germline V gene (reference sequence). V was trimmed by 0 bases and J by 1 base, leaving 15 bases between them. The CDR3 loop reads CSARDFSLGANTEAFF. The CDR3 region has the DNA TGCAGTGCTAGAGATTTTAGTTTAGGAGCGAACACTGAAGCTTTCTTT.

This clonotype has ten or more counts. V and J are TRBV25-1 and TRBJ2-2, with D possibly being TRBD1 (6 bases). Germline CDR1 reads MGHDK; CDR2 reads SYGVNS. This CDR3 contains 14 residues. V was clipped by 2 bases and J by 4 bases, with 8 bases between them. Here the CDR3 DNA reads TGTGCCAGCAGTGAACAGGGGTTCACCGGGGAGCTGTTTTTT. Translated, it gives CASSEQGFTGELFF.

The V and J genes are TRBV10-3 and TRBJ2-3; 13 bases are a match to TRBD2. V lost 6 bases, J lost 1 base, and 7 bases stayed unmatched. The length of the CDR3 is 17 residues. Germline V gene sequence: CDR1 ENHRY, CDR2 SYGVKD. This CDR3 reads CAISALAGGPGTDTQYF. CDR3 DNA sequence: TGTGCCATCAGCGCACTAGCGGGAGGGCCCGGCACAGATACGCAGTATTTT.

The chain uses TRBV7-9 and TRBJ2-7; possible D gene TRBD2, 6 bases. V was trimmed by 1 base and J by 3 bases, leaving 16 bases between them. The CDR3 is 16 residues long. Germline lookup yields CDR1 SEHNR and CDR2 FQNEAQ (reference sequence). CDR3 bases: TGTGCCAGCAGCTTAGGTTACGGCGGGATAAACTACGAGCAGTACTTC. Its protein product is CASSLGYGGINYEQYF.

This clonotype was found many times. V and J are TRBV7-2 and TRBJ2-7; no clear D gene. CDR3 length: 14 residues. Trimming took 1 base from V and 5 from J, leaving 12 bases between them. Germline loops: CDR1 SGHTA, CDR2 FQGNSA. The CDR3 DNA sequence: TGTGCCAGCAGCTTAGGGCTAGGATCCGACGAGCAGTACTTC. This sequence encodes CASSLGLGSDEQYF.

This chain connects TRBV20-1 to TRBJ2-6; D may be TRBD2 (6 bases). Trimming removed 5 bases from V and 15 bases from J, with 14 bases in between. The CDR3 has 11 residues. Germline values: CDR1 DFQATT, CDR2 SNEGSKA (reference sequence). DNA for the CDR3: TGCAGTGCTTTCCGGGGGTCCGCCCTGACTTTC. It translates to CSAFRGSALTF.

CDR3 DNA: TGTGCCAGCAGTCCCGCCGGGAGCCCTCTTCATCGGTACTTC. This encodes CASSPAGSPLHRYF. The V call is TRBV12-3 or TRBV12-4, the J call TRBJ2-5; the D gene is possibly TRBD2 (6 bases). V shed 5 bases and J shed 13 bases, with 23 bases lying between them. The CDR3 extends over 14 amino acids.

The chain joins TRBV6-5 to TRBJ2-1; either TRBD1 or TRBD2 may fit D (6 bases each). Germline V gene sequence: CDR1 MNHEY, CDR2 SVGAGI. The CDR3 runs to 15 residues. With 1 base removed from V and 6 bases from J, the gap between germline ends came to 13 bases. The CDR3: CASSYFGTGANEQFF. CDR3 nucleotides: TGTGCCAGCAGTTACTTTGGGACGGGGGCCAATGAGCAGTTCTTC.

This clonotype turned up a few times. CDR3 protein: CAISEKGVYTEAFF. The DNA of the CDR3 is TGTGCCATCAGTGAAAAGGGGGTCTACACTGAAGCTTTCTTT. This chain connects TRBV10-3 to TRBJ1-1, with TRBD1 as a possible D gene (6 bases). CDR1 is ENHRY, CDR2 SYGVKD, per germline. The CDR3 is 14 amino acids. V was clipped by 3 bases and J by 3 bases, with 11 bases between them.

This clonotype was seen many times. V usage is TRBV7-9 and J usage is TRBJ1-2; D is undetermined. The CDR3 is 13 residues long. Trimming pared 4 bases from V and 4 bases from J, leaving 10 bases between. Germline CDR1 is SEHNR and CDR2 is FQNEAQ (reference sequence). The DNA of the CDR3 is TGTGCCAGCAGCTACGGACCGCGCTATGGCTACACCTTC. Translation gives CASSYGPRYGYTF.

This clonotype was counted at least ten times. The gene calls are TRBV29-1 and TRBJ2-1, with unresolved D. The V end lost 4 bases, the J end lost 10 bases, and 14 bases lay between the germline ends. The CDR3 spans 12 residues. From germline, CDR1 is SQVTM and CDR2 ANQGSEA. The CDR3 protein is CSVGEARPEQFF. Written as DNA, the CDR3 is TGCAGCGTTGGAGAGGCCCGTCCGGAGCAGTTCTTC.

This clonotype was counted a few times. The CDR3 is CASSPAGTGRSNQPQHF. The CDR3 nucleotides are TGTGCCAGCAGCCCCGCCGGGACAGGGAGGAGCAATCAGCCCCAGCATTTT. V usage is TRBV6-2 or TRBV6-3 and J usage is TRBJ1-5; 9 nucleotides line up with TRBD1. The CDR3 sequence is 17 residues long. Germline loops: CDR1 MNHEY, CDR2 SVGEGT. Trimming at V came to 6 bases and at J to 1 base, leaving 10 bases not matched to a gene.

This clonotype was seen ten or more times. The CDR3 loop is CASSFYPAGSQETQYF. The CDR3 DNA sequence: TGCGCCAGCAGCTTCTACCCGGCAGGTTCCCAAGAGACCCAGTACTTC. The chain couples TRBV5-1 to TRBJ2-5, with D unresolved. The CDR3 covers 16 residues. The germline V gene encodes CDR1 SGHRS and CDR2 YFSETQ. Trimming took 2 bases from V and 1 from J, leaving 15 bases between them.

The table lists this clonotype with a few counts. The V call is TRBV5-1, the J call TRBJ2-6; the match to TRBD2 covers 9 bases. The germline V gene encodes CDR1 SGHRS and CDR2 YFSETQ. Germline trimming cut 4 bases from V and 6 bases from J; bases unmatched to any gene: 5. This CDR3 comprises 15 residues. The CDR3 protein is CASSPGLATANVLTF. The CDR3 nucleotides read TGCGCCAGCAGCCCTGGACTAGCGACGGCCAACGTCCTGACTTTC.

The J gene is TRBJ1-1, the V gene TRBV6-6, with D hard to call. Germline-derived CDR1 and CDR2 are MNHNY and SVGAGI (reference sequence). The V and J ends lost 2 bases and 3 bases respectively, with 10 bases between them. There are 14 residues in the CDR3. CDR3 region: CASSYVGEYTEAFF. The CDR3 nucleotides read TGTGCCAGCAGTTACGTCGGGGAATACACTGAAGCTTTCTTT.

V and J are TRBV5-1 and TRBJ2-2; TRBD2 agrees at 12 bases. Germline CDR1 is SGHRS and CDR2 is YFSETQ. J was trimmed by 3 bases and V by 4 bases; bases with no gene match: 4. The CDR3 length is 16 residues. The CDR3 region has the DNA TGCGCCAGCAGCCTGGCTAGCGGGAGGGACACCGGGGAGCTGTTTTTT. It specifies CASSLASGRDTGELFF. The variable domain in full, completed from reference TRBV5-1 and TRBJ2-2, reads KAGVTQTPRYLIKTRGQQVTLSCSPISGHRSVSWYQQTPGQGLQFLFEYFSETQRNKGNFPGRFSGRQFSNSRSEMNVSTLELGDSALYLCASSLASGRDTGELFFGEGSRLTVL.

This clonotype was detected only a few times. J is TRBJ2-7 and V is TRBV6-5; D remains unclear. V lost 0 bases and J lost 3, with 12 bases in between. CDR1 is MNHEY and CDR2 is SVGAGI in the germline V gene. The CDR3 length is 15 residues. The DNA of the CDR3 is TGTGCCAGCAGTTACTCGGCCCGGTGGGGCTACGAGCAGTACTTC. This gives the protein CASSYSARWGYEQYF.

This clonotype was recorded at least ten times. The chain combines TRBV20-1 with TRBJ1-1, with D unresolved. CDR1 DFQATT and CDR2 SNEGSKA come from the germline V gene (reference sequence). This CDR3 spans 15 amino acids. V gave up 0 bases and J gave up 4 bases, with 15 bases separating them. In nucleotides, the CDR3 is TGCAGTGCTAGAGATCCGGTCGACGAGGGCACTGAAGCTTTCTTT. Its translation: CSARDPVDEGTEAFF.

This chain uses TRBV12-3 or TRBV12-4 with TRBJ2-3; 7 nucleotides align to TRBD1. The CDR3 has 17 residues. The J segment lost 2 bases and the V segment lost 1 base, leaving 9 bases of the junction unmatched. CDR3 region: CASSLDSTGATTDTQYF. The DNA for the CDR3 is TGTGCCAGCAGTTTAGATTCCACAGGGGCAACCACAGATACGCAGTATTTT.

The CDR3 nucleotides are TGTGCCAGTAGTATCCAGGGATCCGATACGCAGTATTTT. Amino acids: CASSIQGSDTQYF. J is TRBJ2-3 and V is TRBV19, with D possibly TRBD1 on 5 matching bases. Trimming left V 3 bases short and J 6 bases short, with 10 bases between. The CDR3 covers 13 residues. Germline CDR1 reads LNHDA; CDR2 reads SQIVND (reference sequence).

The chain recombines TRBV6-5 with TRBJ1-1; 8 nucleotides line up with TRBD1. V gave up 2 bases and J gave up 6 bases; unmatched junction bases: 11. This CDR3 is 16 amino acids long. CDR1 is MNHEY, CDR2 SVGAGI, per germline. CDR3: CASSYDSGQGHAEAFF. The CDR3 nucleotides read TGTGCCAGCAGTTACGATTCCGGACAGGGCCACGCTGAAGCTTTCTTT.

The chain has TRBV13 and TRBJ2-1; a possible D gene is TRBD2 (6 bases). The V and J ends lost 4 bases and 2 bases respectively, with 18 bases between them. The germline gives CDR1 PRHDT, CDR2 FYEKMQ (reference sequence). The CDR3 consists of 17 residues. The CDR3 bases are TGTGCCAGCAGCTACAATTGGGGGGACCCCACCTACAATGAGCAGTTCTTC. Its translation: CASSYNWGDPTYNEQFF.

V is TRBV6-6 and J is TRBJ2-4; D unclear. Germline V gene lookup returns CDR1 MNHNY and CDR2 SVGAGI (reference sequence). V was shortened by 1 base and J by 7 bases, with 8 bases between the two germline ends. The CDR3 contains 13 residues. The CDR3 DNA reads as TGTGCCAGCAGTTACTTCGATCCTAACATTCAGTACTTC. This codes for CASSYFDPNIQYF.